The next 27 T cell receptor beta chains were all read from a single sample in a study of human T cells and chemical hapten exposure. Sample time point: patch test 2, 6 weeks after DPC sensitization. The treatment denotes: therapeutic diphenylcyclopropenone sensitization with weekly scalp DPC. Each CDR3 protein gets one entry after TCRdb re-called the RACE reads with MiXCR. The table has tens of thousands of distinct CDR3 sequences, 10% seen once; the top ten hold under 2.5%. Sequencing used whole blood, obtained in connection with sensitization to the hapten diphenylcyclopropenone (DPC). Every receptor here comes from a woman in her 30s with alopecia areata. Some clones in this sample may be carry-over from other donors' samples.

V and J are TRBV7-9 and TRBJ2-7; D is unresolved. The V gene's germline CDR1 is SEHNR and CDR2 FQNEAQ (reference sequence). The CDR3 runs to 13 residues. Trimming pared 3 bases from V and 6 bases from J, leaving 12 bases between. CDR3 protein: CASSFPDESEQYF. In DNA, the CDR3 is TGTGCCAGCAGCTTCCCGGACGAGTCCGAGCAGTACTTC.

In its sample, this clonotype was seen many times. The rearrangement links TRBV6-5 to TRBJ2-1; 8 bases map to TRBD2. The CDR3 length is 14 residues. Germline V gene data show CDR1 as MNHEY and CDR2 as SVGAGI. V shed 6 bases and J 9 bases; nucleotides not matched to a gene: 10. The CDR3 DNA is TGTGCCAGCAGCCGACCCGGACTAGCTGGTGAGCAGTTCTTC. Encoded protein: CASSRPGLAGEQFF.

This clonotype was detected only a few times. The chain uses TRBV7-9 and TRBJ2-5; no firm D call. The CDR3 runs 11 residues. Between the trimmed V and J ends, which lost 5 bases and 5 bases, there was a span of 6 bases. Germline V gene lookup returns CDR1 SEHNR and CDR2 FQNEAQ (reference sequence). The CDR3 nucleotides read TGTGCCAGCAGCGGAGCGGAGACCCAGTACTTC. This sequence encodes CASSGAETQYF.

This clonotype occurred many times. The chain links TRBV15 to TRBJ1-1; D call uncertain. Deletions cut 0 bases from V and 7 bases from J, with 15 bases between. CDR3 length equals 15 residues. In germline, CDR1 is LNHNV, CDR2 YYDKDF (reference sequence). The CDR3 region has the DNA TGTGCCACCAGCAGAGATCCCGGCCGGGAGCGTGAAGCTTTCTTT. Translated: CATSRDPGREREAFF.

This clonotype showed up just a few times. The rearrangement joins TRBV29-1 to TRBJ2-5; D remains ambiguous. Trimming took 5 bases from V and 4 from J, leaving 8 bases between them. Looked up from germline, CDR1 is SQVTM and CDR2 is ANQGSEA. The CDR3 sequence is 11 residues long. CDR3 amino acids: CSVRAGETQYF. CDR3 coding DNA: TGCAGCGTTAGGGCAGGAGAGACCCAGTACTTC.

This clonotype has just a few counts. The chain is built from TRBV12-2 and TRBJ2-7; no check of the table's D call, TRBD1, against the DNA was made. TRBV12-2 is reported as a pseudogene. This CDR3 has 13 amino acids. The CDR3: CASRLTVSYEQYF. CDR3 sequence (DNA): TGTGCAAGTCGTTTGACAGTTTCCTACGAGCAGTACTTC.

At least ten counts were recorded for this clonotype. The chain recombines TRBV6-1 with TRBJ2-7; D ambiguous. The length of the CDR3 is 12 residues. CDR1 is MNHNS and CDR2 is SASEGT in the germline V gene. V gave up 5 bases and J gave up 2 bases, with 7 bases separating them. The CDR3 region has the DNA TGTGCCAGCAGTCTACGCCCCTACGAGCAGTACTTC. Translating gives CASSLRPYEQYF.

This clonotype appeared a few times. The V call is TRBV6-2 or TRBV6-3, the J call TRBJ1-5; D remains ambiguous. Germline V gene data show CDR1 as MNHEY and CDR2 as SVGEGT. The CDR3 is 14 amino acids. Trimming removed 6 bases from V and 3 bases from J, with 12 bases in between. The CDR3 coding sequence is TGTGCCAGCAGCACCCGGGCGCTCAATCAGCCCCAGCATTTT. Protein: CASSTRALNQPQHF.

In its sample, this clonotype was seen many times. The rearrangement uses TRBV7-8 and TRBJ2-5; D might be TRBD2 (5 bases). V lost 0 bases and J lost 3, with 17 bases in between. Germline assignment: CDR1 SGHVS and CDR2 FQNEAQ. CDR3 length equals 17 residues. The CDR3 DNA sequence: TGTGCCAGCAGCTTAGCAAGGGAACGGGGTGGAAAAGAGACCCAGTACTTC. Its translation: CASSLARERGGKETQYF.

This clonotype was observed many times. The rearrangement joins TRBV7-2 to TRBJ2-3; possibly TRBD2 for D (7 bases). Looked up from germline, CDR1 is SGHTA and CDR2 is FQGNSA. The CDR3 extends over 16 amino acids. V lost 4 bases, J lost 4 bases, and 18 bases lay in between. The CDR3 spells CASSSPIRGAADTQYF. DNA for the CDR3: TGTGCCAGCAGCTCCCCGATCCGGGGGGCCGCAGATACGCAGTATTTT.

V usage is TRBV28 and J usage is TRBJ1-1; TRBD1 agrees at 8 bases. This CDR3 contains 15 residues. The V gene's germline CDR1 is MDHEN and CDR2 SYDVKM. The J segment lost 0 bases and the V segment lost 5 bases, leaving 5 bases of the junction unmatched. The CDR3 region is CASSAGGRLNTEAFF. Here the CDR3 DNA reads TGTGCCAGCAGTGCAGGGGGCCGTTTGAACACTGAAGCTTTCTTT. The entire variable domain, with the rest obtained from reference TRBV28 and TRBJ1-1, is as follows: DVKVTQSSRYLVKRTGEKVFLECVQDMDHENMFWYRQDPGLGLRLIYFSYDVKMKEKGDIPEGYSVSREKKERFSLILESASTNQTSMYLCASSAGGRLNTEAFFGQGTRLTVV.

The chain employs TRBV6-2 or TRBV6-3 and TRBJ2-4, with D possibly being TRBD1 (6 bases). Trimming pared 0 bases from V and 11 bases from J, leaving 11 bases between. Germline CDR1 MNHEY, CDR2 SVGEGT. The CDR3 runs to 13 residues. CDR3 DNA: TGTGCCAGCAGTTACTCGCAGGGGTCGCTTCAGTACTTC. Residues: CASSYSQGSLQYF.

This chain uses TRBV29-1 with TRBJ2-2, with D unclear. This CDR3 contains 13 residues. Germline lookup yields CDR1 SQVTM and CDR2 ANQGSEA. The germline V and J ends were trimmed by 7 bases and 6 bases, with 15 bases remaining between them. Here the CDR3 reads CSATTPPSGELFF. Written as DNA, the CDR3 is TGCAGCGCCACGACACCTCCCTCCGGGGAGCTGTTTTTT.

This clonotype was seen ten or more times. The chain combines TRBV2 with TRBJ2-1; TRBD1 might be the D (5 bases). This CDR3 region has 13 residues. Per the germline V gene, CDR1 is SNHLY and CDR2 is FYNNEI. V was pared by 3 bases and J by 8 bases, with 11 bases between. The CDR3 loop reads CASSDRASYEQFF. CDR3 bases: TGTGCCAGCAGTGACAGGGCCAGTTATGAGCAGTTCTTC.

The J gene is TRBJ2-2, the V gene TRBV4-3, with D perhaps matching TRBD1 (6 bases). CDR3 length: 14 residues. V was shortened by 1 base and J by 6 bases, with 9 bases between the two germline ends. Per germline, CDR1 LGHNA and CDR2 YSLEER. DNA for the CDR3: TGCGCCAGCAGCCAAGCAGGGGTTGCCGGGGAGCTGTTTTTT. Amino acid sequence: CASSQAGVAGELFF.

This clonotype was recorded at least ten times. The V call is TRBV27, the J call TRBJ2-7; D possibly corresponds to TRBD1 (6 bases). Germline V lookup: CDR1 MNHEY, CDR2 SMNVEV (reference sequence). Trimming removed 1 base from V and 10 bases from J, with 17 bases in between. This CDR3 comprises 14 residues. CDR3 residues: CASSLLFGGHPQYF. In DNA form, the CDR3 reads TGTGCCAGCAGTTTATTGTTTGGGGGACACCCTCAGTACTTC.

The chain has TRBV12-3 or TRBV12-4 and TRBJ2-1; 8 positions agree with TRBD2. CDR3 length equals 15 residues. The ends lost 6 bases at V and 5 bases at J; junction bases unmatched: 9. The CDR3 nucleotides read TGTGCCAGCAGGGGTCCGAGACTAGCGAACAATGAGCAGTTCTTC. The encoded protein is CASRGPRLANNEQFF.

In this sample, this clonotype turned up many times. The chain recombines TRBV4-2 with TRBJ2-1; 12 nucleotides agree with TRBD1. Trimming removed 1 base from V and 8 bases from J; junction bases left unmatched: 15. CDR1 and CDR2 from the germline V gene are LGHNA and YNFKEQ. The CDR3 is 19 residues long. CDR3 sequence reads: CASSQANTVGGQGADEQFF. The DNA for the CDR3 is TGTGCCAGCAGCCAAGCTAATACAGTCGGGGGACAGGGGGCCGATGAGCAGTTCTTC.

This sequence joins TRBV28 and TRBJ1-6, with D uncertain. Germline V gene data show CDR1 as MDHEN and CDR2 as SYDVKM. V lost 10 bases to trimming and J lost 9 bases, with 13 bases between them. CDR3 length equals 12 residues. CDR3 in DNA: TGTGCCACCACGGATCCCGGTTCACCCCTCCACTTT. Encoded protein: CATTDPGSPLHF.

This clonotype was detected ten times or more. The genes are TRBV9 and TRBJ1-3, with D possibly being TRBD1 (5 bases). Germline loops: CDR1 SGDLS, CDR2 YYNGEE. V was shortened by 0 bases and J by 0 bases, with 13 bases between the two germline ends. This CDR3 comprises 17 residues. CDR3 region: CASSVVEAQGSGNTIYF. Written as DNA, the CDR3 is TGTGCCAGCAGCGTAGTAGAAGCCCAGGGCTCTGGAAACACCATATATTTT. The full variable domain, in which reference TRBV9 and TRBJ1-3 provide the parts outside the CDR3, is DSGVTQTPKHLITATGQRVTLRCSPRSGDLSVYWYQQSLDQGLQFLIQYYNGEERAKGNILERFSAQQFPDLHSELNLSSLELGDSALYFCASSVVEAQGSGNTIYFGEGSWLTVV.

Only one count was recorded for this clonotype. The rearrangement links TRBV28 to TRBJ2-7; D is perhaps TRBD2 (6 bases). The CDR3 length is 13 residues. V lost 5 bases to trimming and J lost 3 bases, with 11 bases between them. Per germline, CDR1 MDHEN and CDR2 SYDVKM. The CDR3 sequence: CASSPADYYEQYF. For the CDR3, the DNA is TGTGCCAGCAGTCCTGCGGACTACTACGAGCAGTACTTC.

At least ten counts were recorded for this clonotype. The DNA for the CDR3 is TGTGCCAGCAGTGGAGGGGTTCGCACTGAAGCTTTCTTT. Amino acids: CASSGGVRTEAFF. This chain connects TRBV6-1 to TRBJ1-1; perhaps TRBD1 as D (5 bases). The CDR3 extends over 13 amino acids. Trimming shortened V by 4 bases and J by 4 bases, and 10 bases separated the two germline ends. Germline lookup yields CDR1 MNHNS and CDR2 SASEGT.

Ten or more counts support this clonotype. The rearrangement uses TRBV11-2 and TRBJ1-6, with D perhaps TRBD1 (5 bases). The CDR3 is 14 amino acids. Trimming took off 6 bases at V and 9 bases at J, with 15 bases between the two ends. The germline V gene has CDR1 SGHAT and CDR2 FQNNGV. CDR3: CASRFQGLGSPLHF. DNA of the CDR3: TGTGCCAGCAGGTTTCAGGGATTAGGTTCACCCCTCCACTTT.

This clonotype was detected many times. This chain links TRBV20-1 with TRBJ1-6; TRBD1 is a possible D gene (6 bases). CDR3 length: 14 residues. Trimming cost V 1 base and J 9 bases, with 13 bases left between them. CDR1 is DFQATT, CDR2 SNEGSKA, per germline (reference sequence). CDR3 in amino acids: CSARVGQRGSPLHF. The CDR3 DNA sequence: TGCAGTGCTAGAGTCGGACAGCGAGGTTCACCCCTCCACTTT.

Many counts were recorded for this clonotype. The V and J genes are TRBV7-2 and TRBJ2-6; D is perhaps TRBD1 (6 bases). Trimming shortened V by 5 bases and J by 0 bases, and 14 bases separated the two germline ends. Germline V gene lookup returns CDR1 SGHTA and CDR2 FQGNSA. The CDR3 is 17 residues long. CDR3 residues: CASSPSGQSSGANVLTF. DNA for the CDR3: TGTGCCAGCAGCCCATCAGGACAGTCCTCTGGGGCCAACGTCCTGACTTTC.

This clonotype has more than one count but fewer than ten. This chain uses TRBV29-1 with TRBJ1-2; D gene unclear. V was cut by 2 bases and J by 7 bases, with 11 bases left in between. Germline V lookup: CDR1 SQVTM, CDR2 ANQGSEA. This CDR3 has 12 amino acids. CDR3 in amino acids: CSVEISNSGYTF. DNA of the CDR3: TGCAGCGTTGAAATAAGCAACAGTGGCTACACCTTC. The whole variable domain, remainder taken from reference TRBV29-1 and TRBJ1-2, is SAVISQKPSRDICQRGTSLTIQCQVDSQVTMMFWYRQQPGQSLTLIATANQGSEATYESGFVIDKFPISRPNLTFSTLTVSNMSPEDSSIYLCSVEISNSGYTFGSGTRLTVV.

This clonotype was seen many times. The chain carries TRBV5-6 and TRBJ2-5; 7 bases map to TRBD2. Germline CDR1 is SGHDT and CDR2 is YYEEEE. This CDR3 is 15 amino acids long. With V trimmed by 1 base and J by 3 bases, 6 bases remained unmatched. CDR3 sequence reads: CASSLKTGGEETQYF. The CDR3 DNA reads TGTGCCAGCAGCTTGAAAACGGGAGGTGAAGAGACCCAGTACTTC. Full variable domain (outside the CDR3, taken from reference TRBV5-6 and TRBJ2-5): DAGVTQSPTHLIKTRGQQVTLRCSPKSGHDTVSWYQQALGQGPQFIFQYYEEEERQRGNFPDRFSGHQFPNYSSELNVNALLLGDSALYLCASSLKTGGEETQYFGPGTRLLVL.